The sequence of this T cell receptor beta chain was determined in a study of Ad26.COV2.S vaccination and SARS-CoV-2 variants. Produced via immunoSEQ multiplex PCR; TCRdb's table is partial and in-frame only. The sample lists approximately 480,000 clones, around 90% seen once, with around 13% in the top ten. The CDR3 totals 14 residues. Trimming left V 0 bases short and J 3 bases short, with 9 bases between. The germline gives CDR1 SGHTA, CDR2 FQGNSA. Treatment here: 15 to 20 received Ad26.COV2.S at low or high dose, single or two shots; several received placebo; per-sample allocation not given. Sampling took place 63 days after the first vaccine or placebo injection.

This receptor was obtained from a person aged 18 to 59 who received the Ad26.COV2.S COVID-19 vaccine or a placebo. The rearrangement uses TRBV7-2 and TRBJ2-7; D not certain. This material consisted of peripheral blood, taken in a trial of Ad26.COV2.S vaccine versus placebo. The CDR3 protein is CASSLATRLYEQYF. CDR3 DNA sequence: TGTGCCAGCAGCTTAGCGACACGGCTCTACGAGCAGTACTTC.